Given below is one T cell receptor (beta chain) in context. Its antigen is unknown. The sample is drawn from a study of blood T cells in healthy people across ages. There are 15 residues in the CDR3. Germline CDR1 is LNHNV and CDR2 is YYDKDF (reference sequence). Trimming removed 0 bases at V and 7 bases at J, with 13 bases between. The study, taken as a whole, reports: Age brought a roughly linear fall in TCR beta diversity measured per million T cells.

Sample-barcoded 5' priming and a J-beta primer mix drove a second PCR of 7 to 11 cycles. The template-switch adaptor, which had 12 random nucleotides, put a tag on each cDNA molecule. Samples each returned at least 3 million CDR3-containing paired-end reads. TCRdb re-called the 5' RACE reads with MiXCR, one entry per CDR3 protein. This table holds about 1.4 million distinct CDR3 sequences, approximately 59% found once. This chain joins TRBV15 and TRBJ2-1, with a weak D call TRBD1 (8 bases). Sample: blood. The TCR was taken from a man in his late teens or twenties in good health. The CDR3 sequence: CATSRDGQGLNEQFF. CDR3 coding DNA: TGTGCCACCAGCAGAGATGGACAGGGACTAAATGAGCAGTTCTTC. Variable domain in full (rest from reference TRBV15 and TRBJ2-1): DAMVIQNPRYQVTQFGKPVTLSCSQTLNHNVMYWYQQKSSQAPKLLFHYYDKDFNNEADTPDNFQSRRPNTSFCFLDIRSPGLGDTAMYLCATSRDGQGLNEQFFGPGTRLTVL.